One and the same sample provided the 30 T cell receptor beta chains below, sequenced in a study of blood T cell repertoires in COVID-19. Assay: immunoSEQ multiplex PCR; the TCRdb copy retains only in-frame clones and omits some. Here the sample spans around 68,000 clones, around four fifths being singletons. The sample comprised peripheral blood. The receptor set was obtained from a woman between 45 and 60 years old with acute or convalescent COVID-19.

The CDR3 nucleotides are TGCGCCAGCAGCTCGGACGGGAGCTCCTACAATGAGCAGTTCTTC. As protein: CASSSDGSSYNEQFF. This chain uses TRBV5-1 with TRBJ2-1; a possible D gene is TRBD2 (6 bases). The CDR3 contains 15 residues. Germline V lookup: CDR1 SGHRS, CDR2 YFSETQ. Trimming cost V 3 bases and J 0 bases, with 10 bases left between them.

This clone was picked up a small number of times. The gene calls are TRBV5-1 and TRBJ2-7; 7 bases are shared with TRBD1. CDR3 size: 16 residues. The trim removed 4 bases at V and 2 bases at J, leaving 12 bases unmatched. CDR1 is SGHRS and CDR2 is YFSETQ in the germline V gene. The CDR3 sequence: CASSRGNTGETYEQYF. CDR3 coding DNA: TGCGCCAGCAGCAGAGGCAACACAGGGGAGACCTACGAGCAGTACTTC.

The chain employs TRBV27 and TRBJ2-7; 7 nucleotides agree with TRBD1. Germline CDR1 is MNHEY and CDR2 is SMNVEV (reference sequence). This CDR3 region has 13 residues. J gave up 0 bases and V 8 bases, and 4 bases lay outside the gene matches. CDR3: CASRGQSSYEQYF. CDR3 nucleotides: TGTGCCAGCCGGGGACAGAGCTCCTACGAGCAGTACTTC.

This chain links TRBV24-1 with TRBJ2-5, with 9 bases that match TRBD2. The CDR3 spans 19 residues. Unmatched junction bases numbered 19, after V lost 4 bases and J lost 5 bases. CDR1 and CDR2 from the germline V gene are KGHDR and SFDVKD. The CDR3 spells CATSDRGVGWREGPETQYF. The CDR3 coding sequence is TGTGCCACCAGTGACCGGGGGGTAGGATGGCGGGAGGGCCCCGAGACCCAGTACTTC.

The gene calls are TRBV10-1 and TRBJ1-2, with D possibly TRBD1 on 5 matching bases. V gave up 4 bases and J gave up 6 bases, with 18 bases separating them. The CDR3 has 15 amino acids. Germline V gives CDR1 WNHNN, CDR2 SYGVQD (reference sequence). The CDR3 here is CASSVLSQGKDGYTF. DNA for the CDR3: TGCGCCAGCAGTGTTCTATCCCAGGGAAAAGATGGCTACACCTTC.

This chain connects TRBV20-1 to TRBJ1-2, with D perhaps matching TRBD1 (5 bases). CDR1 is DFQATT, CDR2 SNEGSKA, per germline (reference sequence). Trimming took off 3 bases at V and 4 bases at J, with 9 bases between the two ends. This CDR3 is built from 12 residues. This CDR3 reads CSASTGAYGYTF. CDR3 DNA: TGCAGTGCTAGTACAGGTGCCTATGGCTACACCTTC.

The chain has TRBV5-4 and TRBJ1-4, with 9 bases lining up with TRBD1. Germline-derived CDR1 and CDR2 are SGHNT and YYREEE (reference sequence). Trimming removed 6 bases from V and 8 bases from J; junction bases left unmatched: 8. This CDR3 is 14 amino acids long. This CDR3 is CASNLQGAGEKLFF. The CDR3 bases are TGTGCCAGCAACCTACAGGGGGCGGGGGAAAAACTGTTTTTT.

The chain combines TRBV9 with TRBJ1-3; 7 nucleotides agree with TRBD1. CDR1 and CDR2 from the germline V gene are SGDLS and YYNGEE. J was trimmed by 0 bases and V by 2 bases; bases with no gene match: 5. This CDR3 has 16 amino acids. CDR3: CASSVTNRGSGNTIYF. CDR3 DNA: TGTGCCAGCAGCGTTACCAACAGGGGCTCTGGAAACACCATATATTTT.

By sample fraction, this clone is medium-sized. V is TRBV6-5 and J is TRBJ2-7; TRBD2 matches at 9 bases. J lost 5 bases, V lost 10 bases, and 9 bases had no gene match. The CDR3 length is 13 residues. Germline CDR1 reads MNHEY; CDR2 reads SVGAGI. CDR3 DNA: TGTGCCACCCTTAGCGGGAGCAGCAACGAGCAGTACTTC. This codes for CATLSGSSNEQYF.

For the CDR3, the DNA is TGTGCCAGCTCACCTTACCCAGACAATGAGCAGTTCTTC. This sequence encodes CASSPYPDNEQFF. The rearrangement uses TRBV18 and TRBJ2-1; D not resolved. CDR1 is KGHSH and CDR2 is LQKENI in the germline V gene. CDR3 length: 13 amino acids. Between the trimmed V and J ends, which lost 3 bases and 5 bases, there was a span of 8 bases.

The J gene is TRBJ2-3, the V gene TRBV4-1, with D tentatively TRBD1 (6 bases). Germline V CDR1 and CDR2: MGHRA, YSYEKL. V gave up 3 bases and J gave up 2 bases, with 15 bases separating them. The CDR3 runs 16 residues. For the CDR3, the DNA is TGCGCCAGCAGCCATATCACAGGGCCTACCACAGATACGCAGTATTTT. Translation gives CASSHITGPTTDTQYF.

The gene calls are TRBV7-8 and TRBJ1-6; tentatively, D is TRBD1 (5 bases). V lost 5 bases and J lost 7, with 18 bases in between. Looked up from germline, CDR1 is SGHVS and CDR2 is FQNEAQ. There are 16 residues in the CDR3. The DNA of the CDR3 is TGTGCCAGCAGCCCCCAGGGCCAAGGGGTAAATTCACCCCTCCACTTT. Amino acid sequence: CASSPQGQGVNSPLHF.

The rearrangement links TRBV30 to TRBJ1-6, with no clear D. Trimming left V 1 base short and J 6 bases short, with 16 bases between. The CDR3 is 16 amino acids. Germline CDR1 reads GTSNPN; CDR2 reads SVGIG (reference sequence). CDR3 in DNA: TGTGCCTGGAGTGCCCTCGGAGGGTCGATTAATTCACCCCTCCACTTT. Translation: CAWSALGGSINSPLHF.

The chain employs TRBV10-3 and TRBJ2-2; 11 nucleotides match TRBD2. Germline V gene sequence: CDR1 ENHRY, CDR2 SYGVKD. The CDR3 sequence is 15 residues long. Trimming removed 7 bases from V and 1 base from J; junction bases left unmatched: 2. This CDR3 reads CAINGLAGNTGELFF. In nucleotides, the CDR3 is TGTGCCATCAACGGACTAGCGGGGAACACCGGGGAGCTGTTTTTT.

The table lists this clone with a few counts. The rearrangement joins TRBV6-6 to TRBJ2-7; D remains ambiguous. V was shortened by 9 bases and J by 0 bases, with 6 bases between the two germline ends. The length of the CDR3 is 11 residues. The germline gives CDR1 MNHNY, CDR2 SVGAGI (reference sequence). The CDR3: CASGSSYEQYF. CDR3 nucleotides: TGTGCCAGTGGCAGCTCCTACGAGCAGTACTTC.

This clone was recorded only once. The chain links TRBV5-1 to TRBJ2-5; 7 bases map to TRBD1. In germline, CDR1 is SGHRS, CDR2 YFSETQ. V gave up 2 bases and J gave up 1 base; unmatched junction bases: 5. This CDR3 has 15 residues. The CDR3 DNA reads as TGCGCCAGCAGCTTCTCCGGGACAGTCCAAGAGACCCAGTACTTC. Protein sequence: CASSFSGTVQETQYF.

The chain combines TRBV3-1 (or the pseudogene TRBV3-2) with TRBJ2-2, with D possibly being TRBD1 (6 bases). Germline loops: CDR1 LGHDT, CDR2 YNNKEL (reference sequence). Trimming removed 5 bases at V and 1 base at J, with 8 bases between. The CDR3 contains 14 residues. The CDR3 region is CASSTRGNTGELFF. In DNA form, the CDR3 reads TGTGCCAGCAGCACCAGGGGGAACACCGGGGAGCTGTTTTTT.

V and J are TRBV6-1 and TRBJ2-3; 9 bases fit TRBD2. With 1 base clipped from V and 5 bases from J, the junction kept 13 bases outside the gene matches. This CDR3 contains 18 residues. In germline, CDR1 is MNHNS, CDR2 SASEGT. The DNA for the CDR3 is TGTGCCAGCAGTGAAGTCCCCCTAGCGGGAAGTTCCAAAGATACGCAGTATTTT. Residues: CASSEVPLAGSSKDTQYF.

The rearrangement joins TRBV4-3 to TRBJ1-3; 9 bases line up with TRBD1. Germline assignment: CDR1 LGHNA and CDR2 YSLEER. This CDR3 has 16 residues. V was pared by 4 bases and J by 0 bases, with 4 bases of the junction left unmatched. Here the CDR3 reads CASSLGTGSSGNTIYF. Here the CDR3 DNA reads TGCGCCAGCAGCCTGGGGACAGGGAGCTCTGGAAACACCATATATTTT.

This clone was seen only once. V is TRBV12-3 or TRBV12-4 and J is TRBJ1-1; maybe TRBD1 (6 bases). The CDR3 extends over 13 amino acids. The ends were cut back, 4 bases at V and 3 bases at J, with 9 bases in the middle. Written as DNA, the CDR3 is TGTGCCAGCAGTTCGGACAGCCACACTGAAGCTTTCTTT. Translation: CASSSDSHTEAFF.

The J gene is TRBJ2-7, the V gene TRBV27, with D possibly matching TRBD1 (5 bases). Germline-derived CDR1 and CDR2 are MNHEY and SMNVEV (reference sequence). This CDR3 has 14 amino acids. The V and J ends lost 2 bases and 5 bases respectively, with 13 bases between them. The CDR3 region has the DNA TGTGCCAGCAGTTTAAGGCAGGGCAACAACGAGCAGTACTTC. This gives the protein CASSLRQGNNEQYF.

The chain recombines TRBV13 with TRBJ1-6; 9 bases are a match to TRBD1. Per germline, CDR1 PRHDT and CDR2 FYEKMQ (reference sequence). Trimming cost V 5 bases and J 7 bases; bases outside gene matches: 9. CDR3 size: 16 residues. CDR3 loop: CASSRGQGGGNSPLHF. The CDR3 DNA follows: TGTGCCAGCAGCAGGGGACAGGGAGGTGGAAATTCACCCCTCCACTTT.

CDR3 nucleotides: TGTGCCAGCAGCTTGGAGCGGGAGGGTACGCAGTATTTT. Its protein product is CASSLEREGTQYF. This chain links TRBV7-2 with TRBJ2-3; 10 bases are shared with TRBD2. After removal of 3 bases from V and 8 bases from J, the junction contained 2 bases not matched to a gene. Germline CDR1 is SGHTA and CDR2 is FQGNSA. The CDR3 consists of 13 residues. Full variable domain (missing parts from reference TRBV7-2 and TRBJ2-3): GAGVSQSPSNKVTEKGKDVELRCDPISGHTALYWYRQSLGQGLEFLIYFQGNSAPDKSGLPSDRFSAERTGGSVSTLTIQRTQQEDSAVYLCASSLEREGTQYFGPGTRLTVL.

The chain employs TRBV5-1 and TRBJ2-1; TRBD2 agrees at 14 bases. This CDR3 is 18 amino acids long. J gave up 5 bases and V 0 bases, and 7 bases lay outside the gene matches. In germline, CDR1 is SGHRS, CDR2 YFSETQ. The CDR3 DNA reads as TGCGCCAGCAGCTTGGGGACTAGCGGGGGGCCGGGGCACAATGAGCAGTTCTTC. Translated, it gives CASSLGTSGGPGHNEQFF. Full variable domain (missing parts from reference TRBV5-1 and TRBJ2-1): KAGVTQTPRYLIKTRGQQVTLSCSPISGHRSVSWYQQTPGQGLQFLFEYFSETQRNKGNFPGRFSGRQFSNSRSEMNVSTLELGDSALYLCASSLGTSGGPGHNEQFFGPGTRLTVL.

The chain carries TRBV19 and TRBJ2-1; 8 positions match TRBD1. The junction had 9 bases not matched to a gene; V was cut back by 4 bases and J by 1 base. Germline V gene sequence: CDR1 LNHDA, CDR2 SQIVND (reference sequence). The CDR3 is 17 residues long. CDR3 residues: CASSTPGRQGSYNEQFF. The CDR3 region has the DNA TGTGCCAGTAGTACCCCCGGGCGACAGGGGTCCTACAATGAGCAGTTCTTC.

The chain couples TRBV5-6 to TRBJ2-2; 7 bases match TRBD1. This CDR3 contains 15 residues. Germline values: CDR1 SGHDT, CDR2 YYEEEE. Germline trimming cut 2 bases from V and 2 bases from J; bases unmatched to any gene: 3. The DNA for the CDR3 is TGTGCCAGCAGCTTAGGGACAGCTAACACCGGGGAGCTGTTTTTT. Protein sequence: CASSLGTANTGELFF.

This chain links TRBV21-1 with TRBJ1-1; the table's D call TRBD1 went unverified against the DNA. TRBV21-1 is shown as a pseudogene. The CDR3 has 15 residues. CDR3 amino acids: CASRFTQEKNTEAFF. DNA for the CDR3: TGTGCCAGCCGATTTACACAGGAGAAGAACACTGAAGCTTTCTTT.

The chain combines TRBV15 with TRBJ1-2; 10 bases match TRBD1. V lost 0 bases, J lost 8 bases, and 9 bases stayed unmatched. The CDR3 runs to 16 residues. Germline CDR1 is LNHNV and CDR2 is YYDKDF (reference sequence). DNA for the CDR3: TGTGCCACCAGCAGAGACCCGACAGGGGGCGTGGGAGGCTACACCTTC. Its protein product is CATSRDPTGGVGGYTF.

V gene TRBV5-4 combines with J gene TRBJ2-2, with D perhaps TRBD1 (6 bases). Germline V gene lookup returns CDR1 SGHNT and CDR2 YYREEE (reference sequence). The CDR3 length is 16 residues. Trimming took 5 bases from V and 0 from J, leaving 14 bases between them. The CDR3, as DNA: TGTGCCAGCAGTCCTGGACAGACTGCGAACACCGGGGAGCTGTTTTTT. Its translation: CASSPGQTANTGELFF.

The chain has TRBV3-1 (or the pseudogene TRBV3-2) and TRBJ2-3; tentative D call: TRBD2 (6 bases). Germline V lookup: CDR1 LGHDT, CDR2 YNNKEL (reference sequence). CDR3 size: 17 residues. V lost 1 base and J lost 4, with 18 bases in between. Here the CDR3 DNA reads TGTGCCAGCAGCCAAGGGGTGAAGGTAGCGGTACCAGATACGCAGTATTTT. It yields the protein CASSQGVKVAVPDTQYF.